The 2 T cell receptor beta chains presented below share a single source sample, sequenced in a study of blood T cell repertoires in COVID-19. Repertoires were generated with immunoSEQ multiplex PCR, while TCRdb's copy carries only in-frame clones and drops some. The table has under 500,000 clones, around 89% seen once. Sequenced: peripheral blood. All receptors come from a woman in her twenties or thirties with acute or convalescent COVID-19.

The rearrangement links TRBV2 to TRBJ2-3, with D possibly being TRBD2 (6 bases). In germline, CDR1 is SNHLY, CDR2 FYNNEI. CDR3 length equals 15 residues. V lost 4 bases and J 2 bases, leaving 13 bases between the germline ends. CDR3 sequence (DNA): TGTGCCAGCAGTGCAAGGACTACCCTCACAGATACGCAGTATTTT. It codes for CASSARTTLTDTQYF.

The rearrangement links TRBV11-2 to TRBJ1-2; D is perhaps TRBD1 (6 bases). This CDR3 is 13 amino acids long. Trimming took off 5 bases at V and 6 bases at J, with 13 bases between the two ends. Germline V gene lookup returns CDR1 SGHAT and CDR2 FQNNGV. DNA for the CDR3: TGTGCCAGCAGCCCGTACAGGGACCATGGCTACACCTTC. This sequence encodes CASSPYRDHGYTF.